A single sample is the source of the 32 T cell receptor beta chains below, sequenced in a study of blood T cell repertoires in COVID-19. Assay: immunoSEQ multiplex PCR; the TCRdb copy retains only in-frame clones and omits some. The table records about 74,000 clones, nearly 90% of them present only once. Sequencing was done on a sample of peripheral blood. These receptors originate from a man between 65 and 85 years old with active or convalescent COVID-19.

The chain links TRBV11-3 to TRBJ2-1; 7 positions match TRBD1. The CDR3 extends over 15 amino acids. With V trimmed by 6 bases and J by 4 bases, 9 bases remained unmatched. Germline CDR1 and CDR2: SGHNT and YENEEA. CDR3 sequence reads: CASSLRQGIYNEQFF. The CDR3 bases are TGTGCCAGCAGTTTAAGACAGGGTATATACAATGAGCAGTTCTTC.

The rearrangement links TRBV3-1 (or the pseudogene TRBV3-2) to TRBJ2-7; 8 bases align to TRBD2. Germline values: CDR1 LGHDT, CDR2 YNNKEL (reference sequence). The CDR3 is 16 residues long. V lost 1 base to trimming and J lost 5 bases; unmatched junction nucleotides: 10. For the CDR3, the DNA is TGTGCCAGCAGCCAAGTTGGGGAGCGGGGGAGGAACGAGCAGTACTTC. Amino acid sequence: CASSQVGERGRNEQYF.

This rearrangement joins TRBV28 to TRBJ2-7, with D possibly matching TRBD2 (6 bases). V was clipped by 3 bases and J by 3 bases, with 6 bases between them. Germline V gene data show CDR1 as MDHEN and CDR2 as SYDVKM. The CDR3 runs 12 residues. CDR3 coding DNA: TGTGCCAGCAGTTTGGGACTCTACGAGCAGTACTTC. Translating gives CASSLGLYEQYF.

This rearrangement joins TRBV19 to TRBJ2-2, with D maybe TRBD1 (5 bases). The length of the CDR3 is 14 residues. Trimming took 4 bases from V and 4 from J, leaving 10 bases between them. The germline CDR1 and CDR2 sequences are LNHDA and SQIVND (reference sequence). For the CDR3, the DNA is TGTGCCAGTAGTACCTCCAGGGTCACCGGGGAGCTGTTTTTT. Translation: CASSTSRVTGELFF.

This clone has only one observation. The rearrangement links TRBV7-2 to TRBJ2-7; D gene ambiguous. Germline V gene sequence: CDR1 SGHTA, CDR2 FQGNSA. This CDR3 comprises 13 residues. V lost 3 bases, J lost 1 base, and 7 bases lay in between. This CDR3 reads CASSFGESYEQYF. CDR3 bases: TGTGCCAGCAGCTTCGGTGAATCCTACGAGCAGTACTTC.

This rearrangement joins TRBV4-1 to TRBJ1-2; 7 bases map to TRBD1. V lost 4 bases and J lost 0; bases outside the gene matches: 5. Germline V CDR1 and CDR2: MGHRA, YSYEKL. CDR3 length equals 15 residues. The CDR3 reads CASSPRDSTNYGYTF. The DNA of the CDR3 is TGCGCCAGCAGCCCCCGGGACAGTACTAACTATGGCTACACCTTC.

This clone occurred once. The chain combines TRBV11-2 with TRBJ2-7; D may be TRBD1 (5 bases). V was clipped by 4 bases and J by 0 bases, with 13 bases between them. Looked up from germline, CDR1 is SGHAT and CDR2 is FQNNGV. The CDR3 contains 15 residues. CDR3 loop: CASSSDSQISYEQYF. Written as DNA, the CDR3 is TGTGCCAGCAGCTCCGACAGCCAGATCTCCTACGAGCAGTACTTC.

The V call is TRBV10-3, the J call TRBJ1-3; no definite D call. V lost 4 bases and J 0 bases, leaving 10 bases between the germline ends. The CDR3 is 15 residues long. Germline lookup yields CDR1 ENHRY and CDR2 SYGVKD. Written as DNA, the CDR3 is TGTGCCATCAGTGCCGCGGCGGCCTCTGGAAACACCATATATTTT. The encoded protein is CAISAAAASGNTIYF.

The genes are TRBV2 and TRBJ2-7; 11 bases map to TRBD1. The CDR3 contains 14 residues. With 6 bases clipped from V and 4 bases from J, the junction kept 5 bases outside the gene matches. Germline lookup yields CDR1 SNHLY and CDR2 FYNNEI. CDR3: CASRPGTGGYEQYF. The CDR3 DNA reads as TGTGCCAGCAGACCCGGGACAGGGGGTTACGAGCAGTACTTC.

This clone came up a few times. The V gene is TRBV10-1, the J gene TRBJ2-2; D remains ambiguous. Trimming took off 8 bases at V and 3 bases at J, with 13 bases between the two ends. The CDR3 spans 14 residues. Germline CDR1 reads WNHNN; CDR2 reads SYGVQD (reference sequence). CDR3 loop: CASSLGRDTGELFF. DNA for the CDR3: TGCGCCAGCTCGTTGGGTCGGGACACCGGGGAGCTGTTTTTT.

This rearrangement joins TRBV2 to TRBJ1-5; D gene uncertain. The CDR3 sequence is 13 residues long. Germline lookup yields CDR1 SNHLY and CDR2 FYNNEI. The V gene lost 5 bases and the J gene lost 4 bases, with 9 bases spanning the gap. DNA for the CDR3: TGTGCCAGCAGTCGGGAGGGTAATCAGCCCCAGCATTTT. Translated, it gives CASSREGNQPQHF.

The chain combines TRBV28 with TRBJ1-5; the D gene is possibly TRBD1 (5 bases). Trimming left V 2 bases short and J 3 bases short, with 14 bases between. This CDR3 region has 16 residues. CDR1 is MDHEN and CDR2 is SYDVKM in the germline V gene. CDR3 bases: TGTGCCAGCAGTTTAGAGACAGCGGGCTACAATCAGCCCCAGCATTTT. This sequence encodes CASSLETAGYNQPQHF.

V is TRBV10-3 and J is TRBJ2-3; a weak D match, TRBD2 (6 bases). V was trimmed by 4 bases and J by 1 base, leaving 12 bases between them. Germline-derived CDR1 and CDR2 are ENHRY and SYGVKD. This CDR3 spans 15 amino acids. The CDR3 loop reads CAISALGGGTDTQYF. CDR3 in DNA: TGTGCCATCAGTGCGTTGGGGGGTGGCACAGATACGCAGTATTTT.

The rearrangement links TRBV6-6 to TRBJ1-5; D gene ambiguous. The V gene's germline CDR1 is MNHNY and CDR2 SVGAGI (reference sequence). The CDR3 totals 11 residues. V gave up 5 bases and J gave up 8 bases, with 7 bases separating them. The CDR3 loop is CASSDEEPQHF. The CDR3 DNA is TGTGCCAGCAGTGACGAGGAGCCCCAGCATTTT.

The chain links TRBV6-1 to TRBJ2-1; D is undetermined. V was clipped by 2 bases and J by 0 bases, with 11 bases between them. CDR1 is MNHNS, CDR2 SASEGT, per germline. The CDR3 has 16 amino acids. The DNA of the CDR3 is TGTGCCAGCAGTGAATTGAGCATAAGCTCCTACAATGAGCAGTTCTTC. Translating gives CASSELSISSYNEQFF.

The chain has TRBV9 and TRBJ2-5, with D perhaps TRBD1 (6 bases). The V end lost 5 bases, the J end lost 1 base, and 15 bases lay between the germline ends. This CDR3 has 15 residues. The V gene's germline CDR1 is SGDLS and CDR2 YYNGEE. This chain's CDR3 is CASSRRGTVQETQYF. CDR3 DNA: TGTGCCAGCAGTCGTAGGGGGACGGTCCAAGAGACCCAGTACTTC. Full variable domain (missing parts from reference TRBV9 and TRBJ2-5): DSGVTQTPKHLITATGQRVTLRCSPRSGDLSVYWYQQSLDQGLQFLIQYYNGEERAKGNILERFSAQQFPDLHSELNLSSLELGDSALYFCASSRRGTVQETQYFGPGTRLLVL.

The J gene is TRBJ2-6, the V gene TRBV7-3, with 10 bases identical to TRBD1. CDR1 is SGHTA, CDR2 FQGTGA, per germline. The V gene end was trimmed by 4 bases and the J gene end by 0 bases; junction bases not matched to a gene: 3. The CDR3 runs 17 residues. The chain's CDR3 is CASSWTGGSSGANVLTF. CDR3 coding DNA: TGTGCCAGCAGCTGGACAGGGGGTAGCTCTGGGGCCAACGTCCTGACTTTC.

A word on this clone: Sequence at one end of the junction differs from germline and may be a read error. The sample contains more than one DNA sequence encoding this CDR3. The V gene is TRBV4-1, the J gene TRBJ2-7; D is ambiguous. Germline CDR1 is MGHRA and CDR2 is YSYEKL. The CDR3 consists of 14 residues. This chain's CDR3 is CASSQGQASYEQYF. CDR3 in DNA: TGCGCCAGCAGCCAAGGCCAGGCATCCTACGAGCAATACTTC.

This clone was seen a handful of times. V usage is TRBV19 and J usage is TRBJ2-2, with TRBD1 as a possible D gene (6 bases). The CDR3 has 15 residues. The V end lost 4 bases, the J end lost 7 bases, and 16 bases lay between the germline ends. The germline gives CDR1 LNHDA, CDR2 SQIVND (reference sequence). In DNA form, the CDR3 reads TGTGCCAGTAGTAGGGTGGGGGCGCGGAACGGGGAGCTGTTTTTT. It specifies CASSRVGARNGELFF.

In DNA form, the CDR3 reads TGTGCCAGCCTCCGGGACAGGGGCTACGAGCAGTACTTC. It encodes CASLRDRGYEQYF. This chain joins TRBV6-5 and TRBJ2-7, with 10 positions matching TRBD1. The V gene's germline CDR1 is MNHEY and CDR2 SVGAGI. The CDR3 is 13 amino acids. V trimming: 8 bases; J trimming: 3 bases; junction bases outside the gene matches: 4.

The chain has TRBV7-6 and TRBJ2-7, with 11 nucleotides matching TRBD2. V was clipped by 7 bases and J by 0 bases; unmatched bases: 8. The CDR3 is made up of 16 amino acids. Per germline, CDR1 SGHVS and CDR2 FNYEAQ. The CDR3, as DNA: TGTGCCAGCACGTCAACTAGCGGGGGCTACTCCTACGAGCAGTACTTC. Encoded protein: CASTSTSGGYSYEQYF.

V usage is TRBV19 and J usage is TRBJ1-2; 8 positions match TRBD1. Trimming removed 5 bases from V and 4 bases from J; junction bases left unmatched: 9. The germline gives CDR1 LNHDA, CDR2 SQIVND (reference sequence). The CDR3 spans 15 residues. CDR3 nucleotide sequence: TGTGCCAGTAGTCGAGGGGACAGGTCTGTCTATGGCTACACCTTC. Amino acid sequence: CASSRGDRSVYGYTF.

The rearrangement joins TRBV7-8 to TRBJ1-4; possible D gene TRBD1, 5 bases. The germline gives CDR1 SGHVS, CDR2 FQNEAQ. This CDR3 spans 16 amino acids. With 6 bases removed from V and 0 bases from J, the gap between germline ends came to 14 bases. The CDR3 sequence is CASSLWGLATNEKLFF. CDR3 coding DNA: TGTGCCAGCAGTCTATGGGGACTTGCAACTAATGAAAAACTGTTTTTT.

The rearrangement joins TRBV10-3 to TRBJ1-6, with 9 bases identical to TRBD1. Germline V gene sequence: CDR1 ENHRY, CDR2 SYGVKD. This CDR3 comprises 15 residues. V gave up 8 bases and J gave up 5 bases; unmatched junction bases: 7. The CDR3 nucleotides read TGTGCCATCGCGGGACAGGGTTTACATAATTCACCCCTCCACTTT. It encodes CAIAGQGLHNSPLHF.

J is TRBJ2-1 and V is TRBV5-6, with D possibly TRBD2 on 5 matching bases. Germline assignment: CDR1 SGHDT and CDR2 YYEEEE. V lost 1 base to trimming and J lost 0 bases, with 11 bases between them. This CDR3 is 16 amino acids long. CDR3 DNA: TGTGCCAGCAGCTTGCCCGGGGAGAGCTCCTACAATGAGCAGTTCTTC. Its protein product is CASSLPGESSYNEQFF.

The gene calls are TRBV5-1 and TRBJ1-3; 8 bases fit TRBD1. V shed 3 bases and J 2 bases; nucleotides not matched to a gene: 7. The CDR3 length is 16 residues. The germline V gene encodes CDR1 SGHRS and CDR2 YFSETQ. CDR3 DNA: TGCGCCAGCAGCTGGACCCCGGGACAGGCTGGAAACACCATATATTTT. Protein: CASSWTPGQAGNTIYF.

The table lists this clone with many counts. The chain is built from TRBV14 and TRBJ2-7; tentatively, D is TRBD1 (5 bases). The germline V and J ends were trimmed by 5 bases and 6 bases, with 14 bases remaining between them. Germline loops: CDR1 SGHDN, CDR2 FVKESK. CDR3 length: 13 residues. CDR3 protein: CASSTHQGSEQYF. CDR3 DNA: TGTGCCAGCAGCACCCATCAGGGTAGCGAGCAGTACTTC.

The J gene is TRBJ1-2, the V gene TRBV18; tentatively, D is TRBD1 (6 bases). The CDR3 has 16 amino acids. The ends were cut back, 3 bases at V and 4 bases at J, with 18 bases in the middle. The germline gives CDR1 KGHSH, CDR2 LQKENI. In DNA, the CDR3 is TGTGCCAGCTCACCGTCCCGGGACACGCTGGGCTATGGCTACACCTTC. Its protein product is CASSPSRDTLGYGYTF.

The rearrangement joins TRBV6-5 to TRBJ2-1; 9 nucleotides line up with TRBD1. V lost 8 bases and J lost 8; bases outside the gene matches: 13. CDR3 size: 15 residues. Germline-derived CDR1 and CDR2 are MNHEY and SVGAGI. The chain's CDR3 is CASPPRDRVTDEQFF. CDR3 in DNA: TGTGCCAGCCCACCCCGGGACAGGGTAACCGATGAGCAGTTCTTC.

This clone has just a few counts. The chain carries TRBV6-1 and TRBJ2-1, with 11 bases lining up with TRBD2. J was trimmed by 6 bases and V by 4 bases; bases with no gene match: 11. This CDR3 has 17 residues. Germline-derived CDR1 and CDR2 are MNHNS and SASEGT. CDR3 in DNA: TGTGCCAGCAGTGCTTCGCTAGCGGGGGGCCGCTCCAATGAGCAGTTCTTC. Residues: CASSASLAGGRSNEQFF.

The chain carries TRBV10-3 and TRBJ2-2, with 15 positions matching TRBD2. The V and J ends lost 10 bases and 4 bases, in that order; junction bases with no gene match: 13. The germline V gene encodes CDR1 ENHRY and CDR2 SYGVKD. The length of the CDR3 is 18 residues. CDR3 protein: CATNTGLAGGPGTGELFF. For the CDR3, the DNA is TGTGCCACCAACACAGGACTAGCGGGGGGGCCGGGCACCGGGGAGCTGTTTTTT.

The chain couples TRBV15 to TRBJ2-5, with D possibly TRBD2 on 6 matching bases. The CDR3 is made up of 14 amino acids. Trimming shortened V by 9 bases and J by 4 bases, and 18 bases separated the two germline ends. CDR1 is LNHNV, CDR2 YYDKDF, per germline (reference sequence). The CDR3 DNA follows: TGTGCCACGGGGGAACTAGCCGCGGGAGAGACCCAGTACTTC. As protein: CATGELAAGETQYF.